These 3 T cell receptor beta chains originate from one sample sequenced in a study of T-cell memory formation after mild COVID-19. MiXCR was run by TCRdb on the 5' RACE reads, yielding one entry per CDR3 protein. The sample shows around 370,000 distinct CDR3 sequences, approximately 21% of them seen only once. The sequenced sample consisted of PBMCs or a T cell subset sorted from them (not recorded which). These TCRs come from an adult woman who had mild COVID-19 (a few samples of this study predate the infection). Cell type and time point are not known.

The chain joins TRBV20-1 to TRBJ2-1; TRBD1 might be the D (6 bases). V lost 6 bases to trimming and J lost 5 bases, with 20 bases between them. Germline CDR1 reads DFQATT; CDR2 reads SNEGSKA (reference sequence). This CDR3 spans 15 amino acids. CDR3 in DNA: TGCAGTGCCCTTGAATGGGGGCCCAGCCACAATGAGCAGTTCTTC. Its protein is CSALEWGPSHNEQFF.

This rearrangement joins TRBV14 to TRBJ2-7, with 12 bases aligning to TRBD2. CDR3 length equals 15 residues. Germline V CDR1 and CDR2: SGHDN, FVKESK. Trimming cost V 7 bases and J 5 bases; bases outside gene matches: 9. DNA of the CDR3: TGTGCCAGCACTCGACTAGCGGGAGAAAGGAACGAGCAGTACTTC. Encoded protein: CASTRLAGERNEQYF.

V gene TRBV21-1 combines with J gene TRBJ2-7. TRBV21-1 is a known pseudogene. This CDR3 comprises 14 residues. The CDR3: CASSKGGYSYEQYF. CDR3 nucleotide sequence: TGTGCCAGCAGCAAAGGAGGCTACTCCTACGAGCAGTACTTC.